The TCR beta chain described here comes from a study of T-cell memory formation after mild COVID-19. General observations from the study: Clones which contracted sat mainly in CM and EM if CD4+, and in EMRA if CD8+. The finding that pre-infection memory included some responding clones suggested that cross-reactive memory joined.

TCRdb analysed the 5' RACE reads with MiXCR anew, one entry per CDR3 protein. The data show 550,000 to 600,000 distinct CDR3 sequences, with 15% to 20% seen just once and about 7.4% held by the top ten. CDR3 length: 15 residues. CDR1 and CDR2 from the germline V gene are SGDLS and YYNGEE. The ends lost 4 bases at V and 11 bases at J; junction bases unmatched: 17. Concerning this clonotype itself: As yet, its antigen is unknown.

The receptor's source is an adult woman who had mild COVID-19 (a few samples of this study predate the infection). Cell type and time point are not known. Input material: PBMCs or a T cell subset sorted from them (not recorded which). This rearrangement joins TRBV9 to TRBJ1-1; TRBD1 aligns across 7 bases. Here the CDR3 reads CASSLSRDSASRAFF. The CDR3 bases are TGTGCCAGCAGCCTCAGCAGGGACAGCGCTAGTAGGGCTTTCTTT.